Below, 15 T cell receptor beta chains from the same sample are listed, as sequenced in a study of shared clonotypes between healthy human individuals. The protocol was immunoSEQ multiplex PCR, while the TCRdb copy is restricted to in-frame clones and leaves out a portion. The top ten hold roughly 13% of the sample, which has fewer than 650,000 clones, roughly four fifths seen once. Sequencing was done on a sample of PBMCs. The receptors stem from a woman aged 40 to 50 in good health. Some clones in this sample may be carry-over from other donors' samples.

This clone was seen a few times. The V call is TRBV2, the J call TRBJ1-1, with 7 bases identical to TRBD1. V dropped 5 bases and J dropped 2; count of bases not matched to a gene: 5. The CDR3 totals 14 residues. The V gene's germline CDR1 is SNHLY and CDR2 FYNNEI. CDR3 in DNA: TGTGCCAGCAGTTACGGGACAGCCAACACTGAAGCTTTCTTT. This gives the protein CASSYGTANTEAFF.

This clone came up a few times. The rearrangement joins TRBV6-6 to TRBJ1-4; 9 bases align to TRBD1. Germline CDR1 MNHNY, CDR2 SVGAGI (reference sequence). The junction had 8 bases not matched to a gene; V was cut back by 5 bases and J by 7 bases. The CDR3 spans 15 residues. In DNA, the CDR3 is TGTGCCAGCAGTACACAGGGGGCGCGGGCTGAAAAACTGTTTTTT. The encoded protein is CASSTQGARAEKLFF.

The J gene is TRBJ2-7, the V gene TRBV18; 10 bases fit TRBD1. Trimming at V came to 1 base and at J to 5 bases, leaving 2 bases not matched to a gene. The germline gives CDR1 KGHSH, CDR2 LQKENI. The CDR3 is 14 amino acids. The CDR3 DNA reads TGTGCCAGCTCACCACAGGGGACAGGGGACGAGCAGTACTTC. Translation: CASSPQGTGDEQYF.

The V and J genes are TRBV2 and TRBJ2-1, with D maybe TRBD2 (6 bases). This CDR3 contains 15 residues. V shed 4 bases and J shed 9 bases, with 19 bases lying between them. Germline V gives CDR1 SNHLY, CDR2 FYNNEI. The CDR3: CASSAGGPRRAEQFF. Here the CDR3 DNA reads TGTGCCAGCAGTGCCGGGGGACCGAGGCGTGCTGAGCAGTTCTTC.

The chain carries TRBV28 and TRBJ1-4, with 8 positions matching TRBD1. From germline, CDR1 is MDHEN and CDR2 SYDVKM. V was pared by 5 bases and J by 7 bases, with 9 bases of the junction left unmatched. CDR3 length equals 15 residues. CDR3 residues: CASSIPGTGVEKLFF. Here the CDR3 DNA reads TGTGCCAGCAGTATACCCGGGACAGGAGTTGAAAAACTGTTTTTT.

The gene calls are TRBV4-3 and TRBJ2-1; D is unclear. V shed 0 bases and J shed 8 bases, with 14 bases lying between them. The CDR3 spans 15 residues. Germline-derived CDR1 and CDR2 are LGHNA and YSLEER. The CDR3 reads CASSQEKGPVDEQFF. CDR3 sequence (DNA): TGCGCCAGCAGCCAAGAGAAAGGACCCGTGGATGAGCAGTTCTTC.

The V call is TRBV28, the J call TRBJ2-7; D remains ambiguous. Germline V CDR1 and CDR2: MDHEN, SYDVKM. V was shortened by 7 bases and J by 3 bases, with 13 bases between the two germline ends. The CDR3 sequence is 13 residues long. The CDR3 loop is CASMPSLVYEQYF. CDR3 sequence (DNA): TGTGCCAGCATGCCCAGTTTGGTCTACGAGCAGTACTTC.

This clone is a singleton in its sample. The chain recombines TRBV9 with TRBJ1-1; D remains unclear. The CDR3 runs to 15 residues. Germline CDR1 SGDLS, CDR2 YYNGEE. The V end was cut by 4 bases, the J end by 3 bases, with 16 bases between. CDR3 sequence reads: CASSQGMGVDTEAFF. The CDR3 DNA is TGTGCCAGCAGCCAAGGGATGGGCGTCGACACTGAAGCTTTCTTT.

This clone was observed a few times. The V and J genes are TRBV10-3 and TRBJ1-6; D unclear. There are 15 residues in the CDR3. V lost 1 base and J lost 8, with 12 bases in between. Germline CDR1 ENHRY, CDR2 SYGVKD. The CDR3 DNA reads as TGTGCCATCAGTGAGTTGGATTTGGGTTATTCACCCCTCCACTTT. This gives the protein CAISELDLGYSPLHF.

This clone was found once. The CDR3 spells CASGPGGRGETQYF. CDR3 in DNA: TGTGCCAGCGGACCGGGGGGGAGGGGAGAGACCCAGTACTTC. This sequence joins TRBV6-5 and TRBJ2-5; 8 bases agree with TRBD2. There are 14 residues in the CDR3. V shed 8 bases, J shed 4 bases, and the junction held 9 bases outside the gene matches. Germline V gives CDR1 MNHEY, CDR2 SVGAGI.

The rearrangement uses TRBV9 and TRBJ2-3; 7 bases match TRBD2. J was trimmed by 2 bases and V by 5 bases; bases with no gene match: 5. This CDR3 is built from 14 residues. From germline, CDR1 is SGDLS and CDR2 YYNGEE. The CDR3 nucleotides read TGTGCCAGCAGAGCCGGGACTACCACAGATACGCAGTATTTT. Translating it yields CASRAGTTTDTQYF.

This rearrangement joins TRBV30 to TRBJ1-3; D possibly corresponds to TRBD1 (6 bases). Germline CDR1 is GTSNPN and CDR2 is SVGIG (reference sequence). The length of the CDR3 is 17 residues. The ends were cut back, 0 bases at V and 1 base at J, with 16 bases in the middle. The DNA of the CDR3 is TGTGCCTGGAGTGTACAATTCGGGGGCCGGTCTGGAAACACCATATATTTT. Translated: CAWSVQFGGRSGNTIYF. The full variable domain, rest sourced from reference TRBV30 and TRBJ1-3, is SQTIHQWPATLVQPVGSPLSLECTVEGTSNPNLYWYRQAAGRGLQLLFYSVGIGQISSEVPQNLSASRPQDRQFILSSKKLLLSDSGFYLCAWSVQFGGRSGNTIYFGEGSWLTVV.

The chain has TRBV7-2 and TRBJ2-7; the D is unclear. Deletions cut 3 bases from V and 6 bases from J, with 9 bases between. The CDR3 extends over 12 amino acids. The germline V gene encodes CDR1 SGHTA and CDR2 FQGNSA. CDR3 sequence: CASSFIMGEQYF. As DNA, the CDR3 is TGTGCCAGCAGCTTTATCATGGGCGAGCAGTACTTC.

The chain employs TRBV15 and TRBJ2-1; 12 bases agree with TRBD2. The CDR3 has 17 amino acids. The ends lost 2 bases at V and 3 bases at J; junction bases unmatched: 5. Germline V gene sequence: CDR1 LNHNV, CDR2 YYDKDF (reference sequence). The CDR3 nucleotides read TGTGCCACCAGCAGACGGACTAGCGGGATTCTCTACAATGAGCAGTTCTTC. This gives the protein CATSRRTSGILYNEQFF.

As concerns this clone: The sample holds other DNA sequences that translate to the same CDR3. The gene calls are TRBV29-1 and TRBJ2-6; possible D gene TRBD2, 6 bases. The length of the CDR3 is 15 residues. Germline V CDR1 and CDR2: SQVTM, ANQGSEA. The germline V and J ends were trimmed by 1 base and 0 bases, with 7 bases remaining between them. CDR3 in DNA: TGCAGCGTTGAAGGGGGAGGCTCTGGGGCCAACGTCCTGACTTTC. It encodes CSVEGGGSGANVLTF.